This T cell receptor (beta chain) was identified during a study of regulatory T cells in long-lasting Graves disease. The TCR beta library used iRepertoire HTBI primers with Arm-PCR amplification of CDR3. In TCRdb, the multiplex PCR reads were re-called with MiXCR into one record per CDR3 protein. The sample lists some 250,000 distinct CDR3 sequences; about 17% were seen once. This clonotype appeared many times. Per the germline V gene, CDR1 is SGHNT and CDR2 is YYREEE (reference sequence). This CDR3 is 15 amino acids long. Deletions cut 2 bases from V and 3 bases from J, with 11 bases between. Documented time point: newly diagnosed GD, antithyroid drugs for less than 3 months. PBMC-extracted RNA yielded the TCR library. The same specimen was also included in a second study, on T cells in Graves' hyperthyroidism and ophthalmopathy.

Source: peripheral blood mononuclear cells (PBMCs), taken at new diagnosis, from a patient treated with antithyroid drugs. The source of this sequence is a woman aged 25-40 years with Graves disease. The genes are TRBV5-4 and TRBJ2-2, with D tentatively TRBD1 or TRBD2 (5 bases each). DNA of the CDR3: TGTGCCAGCAGCTTACCGGGACCGGACACCGGGGAGCTGTTTTTT. It is translated as CASSLPGPDTGELFF.